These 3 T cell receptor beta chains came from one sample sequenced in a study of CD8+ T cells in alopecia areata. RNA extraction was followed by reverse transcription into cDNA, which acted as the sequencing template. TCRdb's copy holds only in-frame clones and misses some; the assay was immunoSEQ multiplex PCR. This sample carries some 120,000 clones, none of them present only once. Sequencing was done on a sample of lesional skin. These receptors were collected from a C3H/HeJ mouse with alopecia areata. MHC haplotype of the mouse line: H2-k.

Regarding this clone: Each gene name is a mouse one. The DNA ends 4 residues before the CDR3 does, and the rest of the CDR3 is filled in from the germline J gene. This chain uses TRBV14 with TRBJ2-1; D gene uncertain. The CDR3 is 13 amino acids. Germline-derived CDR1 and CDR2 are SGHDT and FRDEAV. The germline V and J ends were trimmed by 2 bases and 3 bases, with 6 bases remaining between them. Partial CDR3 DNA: TGTGCCAGCAGTTTTCACATCTATGCT. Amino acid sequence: CASSFHIYA. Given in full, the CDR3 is CASSFHIYAEQFF.

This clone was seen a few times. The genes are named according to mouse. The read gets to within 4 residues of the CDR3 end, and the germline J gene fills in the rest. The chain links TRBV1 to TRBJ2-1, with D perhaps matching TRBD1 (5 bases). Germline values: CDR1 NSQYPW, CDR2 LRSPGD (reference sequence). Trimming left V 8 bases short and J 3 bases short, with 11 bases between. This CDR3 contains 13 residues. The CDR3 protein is CTCELRVYAEQFF. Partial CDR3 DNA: TGCACCTGCGAGCTCAGGGTCTATGCT.

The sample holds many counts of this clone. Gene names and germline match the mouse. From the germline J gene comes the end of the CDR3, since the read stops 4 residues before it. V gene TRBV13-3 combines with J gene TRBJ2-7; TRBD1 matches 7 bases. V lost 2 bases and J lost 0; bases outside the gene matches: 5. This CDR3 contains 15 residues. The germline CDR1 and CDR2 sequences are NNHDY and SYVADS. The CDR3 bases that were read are TGTGCCAGCAGTGACTACAGGGGAAGCTCCTAT. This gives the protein CASSDYRGSSY. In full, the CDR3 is CASSDYRGSSYEQYF.